Listed below are T cell receptor beta chains from one sample, sequenced in a study of blood T cell repertoires in COVID-19. The assay was immunoSEQ multiplex PCR, and TCRdb's table has in-frame clones only and misses some. Of about 400,000 clones listed, 88% are singletons. Sample: PBMCs or T cells enriched from blood (not recorded which). These receptors all stem from a woman in her 40s with acute COVID-19. The CDR3 runs from the conserved cysteine through the conserved F or W. Fields, in order: clone size, J gene, V gene, D gene, CDR3 protein, CDR3 DNA. D genes are given only for firm matches. Only some rows state a clone size, as once, few, many or a class for expanded clones.

abundance: few; j_gene: TRBJ2-7; v_gene: TRBV5-1; d_gene: -; CDR3aa: CASSFRGEQYF; CDR3nt: TGCGCCAGCAGCTTCAGGGGCGAGCAGTACTTC
abundance: -; j_gene: TRBJ2-1; v_gene: TRBV5-1; d_gene: -; CDR3aa: CATSLREYNEQFF; CDR3nt: TGCGCCACCTCGTTAAGGGAGTACAATGAGCAGTTCTTC
abundance: -; j_gene: TRBJ2-2; v_gene: TRBV4-2; d_gene: -; CDR3aa: CASSHAEDSTGELFF; CDR3nt: TGTGCCAGCAGCCACGCGGAGGATAGCACCGGGGAGCTGTTTTTT
abundance: many; j_gene: TRBJ1-1; v_gene: TRBV27; d_gene: -; CDR3aa: CASRRQGNTEAFF; CDR3nt: TGTGCCAGCAGGCGGCAGGGGAACACTGAAGCTTTCTTT
abundance: -; j_gene: TRBJ2-3; v_gene: TRBV5-1; d_gene: TRBD2; CDR3aa: CASSLVGTSLTDTQYF; CDR3nt: TGCGCCAGCAGCTTGGTCGGGACTAGCTTAACAGATACGCAGTATTTT
abundance: -; j_gene: TRBJ2-5; v_gene: TRBV7-9; d_gene: TRBD2; CDR3aa: CASSSTAGGPQETQYF; CDR3nt: TGTGCCAGCAGCTCTACTGCGGGGGGGCCTCAAGAGACCCAGTACTTC
abundance: once; j_gene: TRBJ1-4; v_gene: TRBV6-1; d_gene: -; CDR3aa: CASSEGGSLFEKLFF; CDR3nt: TGTGCCAGCAGTGAGGGGGGGAGTTTATTCGAAAAACTGTTTTTT
abundance: -; j_gene: TRBJ1-1; v_gene: TRBV19; d_gene: -; CDR3aa: CASSMNRNTEAFF; CDR3nt: TGTGCCAGTAGTATGAACAGGAACACTGAAGCTTTCTTT
abundance: -; j_gene: TRBJ1-5; v_gene: TRBV23-1; d_gene: -; CDR3aa: CASSQQGISNQPQHF; CDR3nt: TGCGCCAGCAGTCAACAGGGGATAAGCAATCAGCCCCAGCATTTT
abundance: -; j_gene: TRBJ2-5; v_gene: TRBV7-9; d_gene: -; CDR3aa: CASSLIFGETQYF; CDR3nt: TGTGCCAGCAGCTTAATCTTCGGAGAGACCCAGTACTTC
abundance: -; j_gene: TRBJ2-7; v_gene: TRBV18; d_gene: TRBD1; CDR3aa: CASSPRAGGPVEQYF; CDR3nt: TGTGCCAGCTCACCAAGGGCAGGGGGACCGGTTGAGCAGTACTTC
abundance: -; j_gene: TRBJ2-5; v_gene: TRBV5-1; d_gene: -; CDR3aa: CASSDSGGRVGETQYF; CDR3nt: TGCGCCAGCAGCGATTCCGGGGGGCGAGTTGGGGAGACCCAGTACTTC
abundance: -; j_gene: TRBJ2-5; v_gene: TRBV2; d_gene: -; CDR3aa: CASRHDRVQETQYF; CDR3nt: TGTGCCAGCAGACACGACAGAGTGCAAGAGACCCAGTACTTC
abundance: -; j_gene: TRBJ2-7; v_gene: TRBV6-2/TRBV6-3; d_gene: TRBD1; CDR3aa: CASSYDRVYEQYF; CDR3nt: TGTGCCAGCAGTTACGACAGGGTATACGAGCAGTACTTC
abundance: -; j_gene: TRBJ2-1; v_gene: TRBV29-1; d_gene: TRBD2; CDR3aa: CSAWTSGSHNEQFF; CDR3nt: TGCAGCGCTTGGACTAGCGGGTCCCACAATGAGCAGTTCTTC
abundance: -; j_gene: TRBJ1-2; v_gene: TRBV7-9; d_gene: TRBD1; CDR3aa: CASSHGQEVYGYTF; CDR3nt: TGTGCCAGCAGCCATGGACAGGAGGTCTATGGCTACACCTTC
abundance: once; j_gene: TRBJ2-3; v_gene: TRBV7-6; d_gene: TRBD2; CDR3aa: CASSLPKSGGIFSTDTQYF; CDR3nt: TGTGCCAGCAGCTTACCTAAGTCGGGGGGGATTTTTAGCACAGATACGCAGTATTTT
abundance: once; j_gene: TRBJ1-5; v_gene: TRBV5-6; d_gene: TRBD1; CDR3aa: CASSLGQGGQPQHF; CDR3nt: TGTGCCAGCAGCCTCGGACAGGGCGGACAGCCCCAGCATTTT
abundance: -; j_gene: TRBJ2-1; v_gene: TRBV6-6; d_gene: TRBD2; CDR3aa: CATGTSGGYNEQFF; CDR3nt: TGTGCCACCGGTACTAGCGGGGGATACAATGAGCAGTTCTTC
abundance: -; j_gene: TRBJ1-3; v_gene: TRBV28; d_gene: -; CDR3aa: CASSPGTIGNTIYF; CDR3nt: TGTGCCAGCAGTCCAGGGACAATTGGAAACACCATATATTTT
abundance: -; j_gene: TRBJ2-1; v_gene: TRBV4-1; d_gene: TRBD2; CDR3aa: CASSQERRGGYEQFF; CDR3nt: TGCGCCAGCAGCCAAGAAAGGCGGGGGGGCTATGAGCAGTTCTTC
abundance: -; j_gene: TRBJ1-1; v_gene: TRBV2; d_gene: -; CDR3aa: CASNPTGNTEAFF; CDR3nt: TGTGCCAGCAACCCGACAGGGAACACTGAAGCTTTCTTT
abundance: -; j_gene: TRBJ1-1; v_gene: TRBV4-2; d_gene: TRBD1; CDR3aa: CASSPTGGVNTEAFF; CDR3nt: TGTGCCAGCAGCCCTACAGGGGGCGTAAACACTGAAGCTTTCTTT
abundance: -; j_gene: TRBJ1-4; v_gene: TRBV19; d_gene: -; CDR3aa: CASSIVAGFNEKLFF; CDR3nt: TGTGCCAGTAGTATAGTGGCAGGTTTTAATGAAAAACTGTTTTTT
abundance: -; j_gene: TRBJ1-5; v_gene: TRBV4-1; d_gene: -; CDR3aa: CASSQEGRGQPQHF; CDR3nt: TGCGCCAGCAGCCAAGAAGGCAGGGGTCAGCCCCAGCATTTT
abundance: -; j_gene: TRBJ1-5; v_gene: TRBV10-3; d_gene: -; CDR3aa: CAISEIPGGNQPQHF; CDR3nt: TGTGCCATCAGTGAGATCCCAGGGGGCAATCAGCCCCAGCATTTT
abundance: once; j_gene: TRBJ1-2; v_gene: TRBV15; d_gene: TRBD1; CDR3aa: CATSWPGTDHGYTF; CDR3nt: TGTGCCACCAGCTGGCCCGGGACAGATCATGGCTACACCTTC
abundance: -; j_gene: TRBJ1-1; v_gene: TRBV12-3/TRBV12-4; d_gene: -; CDR3aa: CASSLRPAAEAFF; CDR3nt: TGTGCCAGCAGTTTACGACCTGCGGCTGAAGCTTTCTTT
abundance: -; j_gene: TRBJ1-1; v_gene: TRBV9; d_gene: -; CDR3aa: CASSPRYWNTEAFF; CDR3nt: TGTGCCAGCAGCCCTCGTTATTGGAACACTGAAGCTTTCTTT
abundance: -; j_gene: TRBJ1-2; v_gene: TRBV5-1; d_gene: TRBD1; CDR3aa: CASSIGQAYTF; CDR3nt: TGCGCCAGCAGCATCGGACAGGCCTACACCTTC
abundance: -; j_gene: TRBJ2-2; v_gene: TRBV11-3; d_gene: -; CDR3aa: CASSLQGRDTGELFF; CDR3nt: TGTGCCAGCAGCTTACAGGGGCGGGACACCGGGGAGCTGTTTTTT
abundance: -; j_gene: TRBJ2-3; v_gene: TRBV9; d_gene: TRBD2; CDR3aa: CASSVGLAGRQTDTQYF; CDR3nt: TGTGCCAGCAGCGTAGGACTAGCGGGGAGGCAGACAGATACGCAGTATTTT
abundance: -; j_gene: TRBJ1-2; v_gene: TRBV6-5; d_gene: -; CDR3aa: CASSYDSAGQIYGYTF; CDR3nt: TGTGCCAGCAGTTACGATTCGGCAGGGCAAATCTATGGCTACACCTTC
abundance: -; j_gene: TRBJ1-6; v_gene: TRBV11-2; d_gene: -; CDR3aa: CASSLGQTSPLHF; CDR3nt: TGTGCCAGCTCTCTAGGACAGACTTCACCCCTCCACTTT
abundance: -; j_gene: TRBJ2-3; v_gene: TRBV7-2; d_gene: TRBD2; CDR3aa: CASSLGGAGSTDTQYF; CDR3nt: TGTGCCAGCAGCTTAGGAGGAGCGGGGAGCACAGATACGCAGTATTTT
abundance: -; j_gene: TRBJ1-3; v_gene: TRBV28; d_gene: -; CDR3aa: CASSSGGNTIYF; CDR3nt: TGTGCCAGCAGTTCAGGAGGGAACACCATATATTTT
abundance: -; j_gene: TRBJ1-3; v_gene: TRBV5-1; d_gene: -; CDR3aa: CASSLVGGNTIYF; CDR3nt: TGCGCCAGCAGCTTAGTCGGTGGAAACACCATATATTTT
abundance: -; j_gene: TRBJ2-1; v_gene: TRBV5-1; d_gene: TRBD2; CDR3aa: CASSRTSGGNNEQFF; CDR3nt: TGCGCCAGCAGCAGGACTAGCGGGGGGAACAATGAGCAGTTCTTC
abundance: -; j_gene: TRBJ1-1; v_gene: TRBV5-1; d_gene: TRBD1; CDR3aa: CASSRSGTDKNTEAFF; CDR3nt: TGCGCCAGCAGCCGATCCGGGACAGACAAGAACACTGAAGCTTTCTTT
abundance: -; j_gene: TRBJ1-1; v_gene: TRBV27; d_gene: -; CDR3aa: CASSLSGVTEAFF; CDR3nt: TGTGCCAGCAGTTTATCAGGGGTAACTGAAGCTTTCTTT
abundance: once; j_gene: TRBJ1-5; v_gene: TRBV19; d_gene: -; CDR3aa: CASSIDGDYQPQHF; CDR3nt: TGTGCCAGTAGTATAGACGGGGACTATCAGCCCCAGCATTTT
abundance: -; j_gene: TRBJ2-5; v_gene: TRBV7-5; d_gene: -; CDR3aa: CARSPKKETGRSQETQYF; CDR3nt: TGTGCCAGAAGCCCAAAAAAGGAAACCGGGAGGTCCCAAGAGACCCAGTACTTC
abundance: -; j_gene: TRBJ2-3; v_gene: TRBV19; d_gene: TRBD2; CDR3aa: CASSTSGRDTQYF; CDR3nt: TGTGCCAGTAGTACTAGCGGGCGAGATACGCAGTATTTT
abundance: -; j_gene: TRBJ2-7; v_gene: TRBV19; d_gene: TRBD1; CDR3aa: CASSIGLQGTYEQYF; CDR3nt: TGTGCCAGTAGTATAGGGTTACAGGGGACCTACGAGCAGTACTTC
abundance: -; j_gene: TRBJ2-1; v_gene: TRBV7-6; d_gene: -; CDR3aa: CASSLGRGRTEAYNEQFF; CDR3nt: TGTGCCAGCAGCTTAGGCAGGGGACGGACAGAGGCCTACAATGAGCAGTTCTTC
abundance: -; j_gene: TRBJ2-3; v_gene: TRBV7-9; d_gene: -; CDR3aa: CASSLVAEPSTDTQYF; CDR3nt: TGTGCCAGCAGCTTAGTTGCAGAACCGAGCACAGATACGCAGTATTTT
abundance: once; j_gene: TRBJ1-1; v_gene: TRBV7-9; d_gene: -; CDR3aa: CASSLGASEAFF; CDR3nt: TGTGCCAGCAGCTTAGGGGCGTCTGAAGCTTTCTTT
abundance: -; j_gene: TRBJ2-3; v_gene: TRBV19; d_gene: -; CDR3aa: CASSQGLGTDTQYF; CDR3nt: TGTGCCAGTAGTCAGGGGCTAGGTACAGATACGCAGTATTTT
abundance: -; j_gene: TRBJ2-3; v_gene: TRBV9; d_gene: TRBD2; CDR3aa: CASGLAGGHTDTQYF; CDR3nt: TGTGCCAGCGGACTAGCGGGGGGCCACACAGATACGCAGTATTTT
abundance: -; j_gene: TRBJ2-7; v_gene: TRBV7-9; d_gene: TRBD2; CDR3aa: CASSSSGGAYYEQYF; CDR3nt: TGTGCCAGCAGCTCTAGCGGGGGGGCCTACTACGAGCAGTACTTC
abundance: -; j_gene: TRBJ2-5; v_gene: TRBV18; d_gene: TRBD2; CDR3aa: CASNEGLGETQYF; CDR3nt: TGTGCCAGCAACGAAGGACTAGGGGAGACCCAGTACTTC
abundance: -; j_gene: TRBJ2-7; v_gene: TRBV2; d_gene: TRBD1; CDR3aa: CASSTGQYFYEQYF; CDR3nt: TGTGCCAGCAGTACGGGACAGTATTTCTACGAGCAGTACTTC
abundance: -; j_gene: TRBJ2-3; v_gene: TRBV7-9; d_gene: -; CDR3aa: CASSPKGADTQYF; CDR3nt: TGTGCCAGCAGCCCGAAAGGGGCAGATACGCAGTATTTT